The 14 T cell receptor beta chains in this list originate from one sample, sequenced in a study of Ad26.COV2.S vaccination and SARS-CoV-2 variants. Treatment in this sample: around 19 received Ad26.COV2.S at low or high dose, single or two shots; roughly five received placebo; per-sample allocation not given. Samples came from day 63 after the first vaccine or placebo injection. Assay: immunoSEQ multiplex PCR; the TCRdb copy retains only in-frame clones and omits some. The sample shows 350,000 to 400,000 clones, approximately 91% of them seen only once. Material: peripheral blood, obtained in a trial of Ad26.COV2.S vaccine versus placebo. The receptors shown here come from a person aged 18-65 years who received the Ad26.COV2.S COVID-19 vaccine or a placebo.

The V and J genes are TRBV18 and TRBJ2-1; weak D call: TRBD2 (6 bases). Trimming shortened V by 2 bases and J by 2 bases, and 13 bases separated the two germline ends. Germline V gene lookup returns CDR1 KGHSH and CDR2 LQKENI. The CDR3 length is 16 residues. The DNA for the CDR3 is TGTGCCAGCTCACCAATATTAGCGGTTCCCTACAATGAGCAGTTCTTC. Protein sequence: CASSPILAVPYNEQFF.

The chain uses TRBV5-4 and TRBJ2-2, with 9 positions matching TRBD2. Germline V gene lookup returns CDR1 SGHNT and CDR2 YYREEE (reference sequence). The CDR3 has 17 amino acids. Trimming at V came to 4 bases and at J to 2 bases, leaving 9 bases not matched to a gene. The CDR3 DNA reads as TGTGCCAGCAGCGTAATGCTAGCGGGGATAAACACCGGGGAGCTGTTTTTT. Translation gives CASSVMLAGINTGELFF. Drawing the rest from reference TRBV5-4 and TRBJ2-2, the complete variable domain is ETGVTQSPTHLIKTRGQQVTLRCSSQSGHNTVSWYQQALGQGPQFIFQYYREEENGRGNFPPRFSGLQFPNYSSELNVNALELDDSALYLCASSVMLAGINTGELFFGEGSRLTVL.

The chain combines TRBV2 with TRBJ1-5; perhaps TRBD1 as D (6 bases). The CDR3 is 15 amino acids. V lost 6 bases to trimming and J lost 2 bases, with 14 bases between them. Germline V gene data show CDR1 as SNHLY and CDR2 as FYNNEI. The CDR3 bases are TGTGCCAGCAGCCCCGGGGGCGCGGGCAATCAGCCCCAGCATTTT. This codes for CASSPGGAGNQPQHF.

V and J are TRBV6-6 and TRBJ1-4; 9 nucleotides line up with TRBD1. This CDR3 is built from 16 residues. The germline V gene encodes CDR1 MNHNY and CDR2 SVGAGI (reference sequence). With V trimmed by 6 bases and J by 8 bases, 13 bases remained unmatched. CDR3 protein: CASRPPGQGRLEKLFF. In nucleotides, the CDR3 is TGTGCCAGCAGACCTCCGGGACAGGGACGACTCGAAAAACTGTTTTTT.

V usage is TRBV24-1 and J usage is TRBJ2-7; perhaps D is TRBD1 or TRBD2 (5 bases each). Germline V CDR1 and CDR2: KGHDR, SFDVKD. V lost 3 bases and J 0 bases, leaving 14 bases between the germline ends. The CDR3 runs to 16 residues. In DNA form, the CDR3 reads TGTGCCACCAGTGATCCGCACGGGACGGACTCCTACGAGCAGTACTTC. It encodes CATSDPHGTDSYEQYF.

The V gene is TRBV29-1, the J gene TRBJ2-7, with D possibly TRBD1 on 5 matching bases. The CDR3 is 12 residues long. Germline CDR1 SQVTM, CDR2 ANQGSEA. The V gene lost 3 bases and the J gene lost 1 base, with 7 bases spanning the gap. The CDR3 DNA reads TGCAGCGTTGAGACAGAGTCCTACGAGCAGTACTTC. The encoded protein is CSVETESYEQYF.

This chain links TRBV30 with TRBJ2-2, with 8 bases that match TRBD1. Germline V gene data show CDR1 as GTSNPN and CDR2 as SVGIG (reference sequence). V shed 0 bases, J shed 7 bases, and the junction held 7 bases outside the gene matches. There are 15 residues in the CDR3. The CDR3 loop reads CAWSVFQGAIGELFF. In nucleotides, the CDR3 is TGTGCCTGGAGTGTATTCCAGGGGGCGATCGGGGAGCTGTTTTTT.

The chain carries TRBV5-1 and TRBJ2-7; tentatively, D is TRBD1 or TRBD2 (5 bases each). CDR3 length equals 13 residues. V dropped 3 bases and J dropped 3 bases, with 10 bases sitting between them. Germline loops: CDR1 SGHRS, CDR2 YFSETQ. The CDR3 DNA sequence: TGCGCCAGCAGCTCCGGGGACGGCTACGAGCAGTACTTC. Protein: CASSSGDGYEQYF.

V gene TRBV5-1 combines with J gene TRBJ2-2, with D hard to call. The germline gives CDR1 SGHRS, CDR2 YFSETQ. V was pared by 2 bases and J by 4 bases, with 12 bases between. This CDR3 is 15 amino acids long. This CDR3 reads CASSFRPGGTGELFF. The CDR3 DNA reads as TGCGCCAGCAGCTTCCGCCCAGGCGGCACCGGGGAGCTGTTTTTT.

The chain is built from TRBV7-2 and TRBJ1-5; tentatively, D is TRBD1 (6 bases). Trimming pared 5 bases from V and 5 bases from J, leaving 10 bases between. The CDR3 has 13 amino acids. Germline assignment: CDR1 SGHTA and CDR2 FQGNSA. The CDR3 loop is CASSVRGDQPQHF. The CDR3 region has the DNA TGTGCCAGCAGCGTTAGGGGGGATCAGCCCCAGCATTTT. Combining the CDR3 with reference TRBV7-2 and TRBJ1-5 gives the whole variable domain GAGVSQSPSNKVTEKGKDVELRCDPISGHTALYWYRQSLGQGLEFLIYFQGNSAPDKSGLPSDRFSAERTGGSVSTLTIQRTQQEDSAVYLCASSVRGDQPQHFGDGTRLSIL.

The chain employs TRBV10-1 and TRBJ1-4, with 7 bases aligning to TRBD1. This CDR3 is 16 amino acids long. Germline V CDR1 and CDR2: WNHNN, SYGVQD (reference sequence). Trimming removed 6 bases from V and 8 bases from J; junction bases left unmatched: 15. CDR3 residues: CASRQPATGSIEKLFF. In DNA form, the CDR3 reads TGCGCCAGCAGACAACCTGCGACAGGGTCGATCGAAAAACTGTTTTTT.

The chain recombines TRBV27 with TRBJ1-1; D gene unclear. Germline V gene data show CDR1 as MNHEY and CDR2 as SMNVEV (reference sequence). CDR3 length equals 13 residues. The V and J ends lost 3 bases and 4 bases respectively, with 9 bases between them. The CDR3 region has the DNA TGTGCCAGCAGTTTCGCGGGGAGCACTGAAGCTTTCTTT. Residues: CASSFAGSTEAFF.

This chain connects TRBV21-1 to TRBJ1-5; TRBD1 is the table's D call, not checked against the DNA. TRBV21-1 is annotated as a pseudogene. The CDR3 has 12 amino acids. The CDR3 nucleotides are TGTGCCGGCCCGACAGTAAATCAGCCCCAGCATTTT. As protein: CAGPTVNQPQHF.

This clone was seen just once. This chain links TRBV25-1 with TRBJ1-5, with D perhaps matching TRBD1 (5 bases). Trimming cost V 3 bases and J 11 bases, with 14 bases left between them. There are 13 residues in the CDR3. CDR1 and CDR2 from the germline V gene are MGHDK and SYGVNS. CDR3 sequence: CASSDGGGPTQHF. The CDR3 DNA sequence: TGTGCCAGCAGTGACGGGGGAGGCCCAACCCAGCATTTT.